In its sample, the clone carrying this T cell receptor beta chain was seen a few times. Its antigen is unknown. The CDR3 covers 15 residues. Germline CDR1 MNHNS, CDR2 SASEGT. The V gene end was trimmed by 6 bases and the J gene end by 9 bases; junction bases not matched to a gene: 11. Brentuximab vedotin exposure varied, and every patient relapsed after autologous stem cell transplantation. Classifying best responses yielded complete response, partial response or progressive disease. The data are from a study of PD-1 blockade in classical Hodgkin lymphoma. General observations from the study: Complete responders started with a diversity level that resembled newly diagnosed patients at baseline. Lower baseline TCR diversity was reported for newly diagnosed patients than for healthy donors. At C4D1, TCR diversity had climbed significantly for CD4+ cells, though not for CD8+ cells.

TCRdb's copy holds only in-frame clones and misses some; the assay was immunoSEQ multiplex PCR. The table has about 24,000 clones, approximately 81% seen once; the top ten hold roughly a fifth. Specimen: peripheral blood mononuclear cells (PBMCs), collected before the second cycle of nivolumab. The rearrangement joins TRBV6-1 to TRBJ1-6; 7 nucleotides agree with TRBD1. The TCR comes from a human donor with classical Hodgkin lymphoma. The CDR3 is CASSLLRDRSSPLHF. The CDR3 DNA follows: TGTGCCAGCAGCCTACTCCGGGACAGAAGTTCACCCCTCCACTTT.